These 17 T cell receptor beta chains share one sample of origin, sequenced in a study of shared clonotypes between healthy human individuals (dated by TCRdb to the early 2020s). Receptor libraries were prepared by the immunoSEQ multiplex PCR assay. In its TCRdb copy, this immuneACCESS table keeps in-frame sequences only and misses some clones. Where compared with another copy, unresolved V genes explain less than half of these, and the others have no known cause. Within this sample are over 2,000,000 clones, with just under 95% of them counted one time only. In total, the top ten clones hold about 1.7% of the sample. CD8 naive samples were obtained by positive selection for CCR7 among CD45RO-negative cells, yielding a CD45RA+CCR7+ population from which TemRA cells were excluded. Sequencing was carried out using naive CD8+ T cells from PBMCs. Per the publication, the cell subset or site label means: CD45RA+CCR7+. These receptors were taken from a man between 18 and 35 years old in good health. Some clones in this sample may be carry-over from other donors' samples.

The chain combines TRBV6-6 with TRBJ2-5, with 7 bases that match TRBD2. After removal of 5 bases from V and 8 bases from J, the junction contained 11 bases not matched to a gene. In germline, CDR1 is MNHNY, CDR2 SVGAGI (reference sequence). The CDR3 is made up of 14 amino acids. The CDR3 here is CASSVGGRGGTQYF. CDR3 sequence (DNA): TGTGCCAGCAGTGTTGGGGGGAGGGGCGGAACCCAGTACTTC.

Regarding this clone: The sample holds other DNA sequences that translate to the same CDR3. The CDR3 nucleotides are TGTGCCAGCAGCGGGACACCTAGCAATCAGCCCCAGCATTTT. Its protein product is CASSGTPSNQPQHF. The chain links TRBV9 to TRBJ1-5; D is possibly TRBD1 (5 bases). The V end lost 3 bases, the J end lost 0 bases, and 7 bases lay between the germline ends. Germline-derived CDR1 and CDR2 are SGDLS and YYNGEE. The CDR3 consists of 14 residues.

The gene calls are TRBV6-4 and TRBJ1-1; 7 bases agree with TRBD1. Germline V CDR1 and CDR2: MRHNA, SNTAGT. The CDR3 runs to 18 residues. V lost 2 bases, J lost 2 bases, and 14 bases stayed unmatched. The CDR3 DNA reads TGTGCCAGCAGTGACAACCGTTTCGAACGGACAGGCAACACTGAAGCTTTCTTT. Protein sequence: CASSDNRFERTGNTEAFF.

This clone was detected once. The chain recombines TRBV27 with TRBJ2-1; D gene unclear. V lost 0 bases and J 3 bases, leaving 12 bases between the germline ends. Germline assignment: CDR1 MNHEY and CDR2 SMNVEV (reference sequence). The CDR3 spans 16 residues. The CDR3 loop is CASSLSTPTIYNEQFF. Written as DNA, the CDR3 is TGTGCCAGCAGTTTATCTACACCTACTATCTACAATGAGCAGTTCTTC.

This chain's CDR3 is CASSQGTGDYQPQHF. CDR3 DNA: TGTGCCAGCAGCCAAGGAACAGGCGATTATCAGCCCCAGCATTTT. The chain joins TRBV16 to TRBJ1-5; perhaps TRBD1 as D (5 bases). The germline gives CDR1 KGHSY, CDR2 FQNENV. Trimming left V 2 bases short and J 5 bases short, with 13 bases between. The CDR3 is 15 residues long. The full variable domain, rest sourced from reference TRBV16 and TRBJ1-5, is GEEVAQTPKHLVRGEGQKAKLYCAPIKGHSYVFWYQQVLKNEFKFLISFQNENVFDETGMPKERFSAKCLPNSPCSLEIQATKLEDSAVYFCASSQGTGDYQPQHFGDGTRLSIL.

The rearrangement uses TRBV9 and TRBJ2-3, with D perhaps matching TRBD2 (6 bases). Trimming removed 0 bases at V and 5 bases at J, with 10 bases between. The CDR3 is 14 residues long. In germline, CDR1 is SGDLS, CDR2 YYNGEE. This CDR3 reads CASSVAGVEDTQYF. DNA of the CDR3: TGTGCCAGCAGCGTAGCGGGAGTCGAAGATACGCAGTATTTT.

This clone was observed once. The rearrangement links TRBV30 to TRBJ1-4; D is perhaps TRBD1 (6 bases). V dropped 2 bases and J dropped 7 bases, with 17 bases sitting between them. The CDR3 contains 15 residues. Germline values: CDR1 GTSNPN, CDR2 SVGIG (reference sequence). The CDR3 DNA follows: TGTGCCTGGAGTCCCTTAAACGGGGGCGGTGAAAAACTGTTTTTT. Translated: CAWSPLNGGGEKLFF.

The gene calls are TRBV9 and TRBJ2-3; D may be TRBD2 (5 bases). The CDR3 contains 15 residues. V lost 0 bases, J lost 5 bases, and 13 bases lay in between. CDR1 is SGDLS and CDR2 is YYNGEE in the germline V gene. The CDR3 loop is CASSVEGQAGDTQYF. CDR3 in DNA: TGTGCCAGCAGCGTAGAGGGCCAGGCGGGAGATACGCAGTATTTT. Variable domain in full (rest from reference TRBV9 and TRBJ2-3): DSGVTQTPKHLITATGQRVTLRCSPRSGDLSVYWYQQSLDQGLQFLIQYYNGEERAKGNILERFSAQQFPDLHSELNLSSLELGDSALYFCASSVEGQAGDTQYFGPGTRLTVL.

V is TRBV7-9 and J is TRBJ2-1; D possibly corresponds to TRBD1 (5 bases). CDR1 is SEHNR and CDR2 is FQNEAQ in the germline V gene (reference sequence). The CDR3 is 14 residues long. V lost 6 bases and J 4 bases, leaving 13 bases between the germline ends. CDR3 sequence reads: CASSQTGKYNEQFF. CDR3 DNA: TGTGCCAGCAGTCAAACAGGCAAATACAATGAGCAGTTCTTC.

This sequence joins TRBV4-1 and TRBJ2-2; 7 bases agree with TRBD1. The CDR3 is 14 residues long. After removal of 3 bases from V and 6 bases from J, the junction contained 4 bases not matched to a gene. Germline CDR1 is MGHRA and CDR2 is YSYEKL. CDR3 DNA sequence: TGCGCCAGCAGCCACTCGCAGGGGGCCGGGGAGCTGTTTTTT. Encoded protein: CASSHSQGAGELFF.

The genes are TRBV19 and TRBJ2-3, with 12 nucleotides matching TRBD1. V lost 5 bases to trimming and J lost 0 bases; unmatched junction nucleotides: 9. Germline V CDR1 and CDR2: LNHDA, SQIVND (reference sequence). There are 18 residues in the CDR3. CDR3 sequence reads: CASSDTGTGGWSTDTQYF. In DNA form, the CDR3 reads TGTGCCAGTAGTGATACCGGGACAGGGGGCTGGAGCACAGATACGCAGTATTTT.

This sequence joins TRBV5-4 and TRBJ2-5; TRBD1 matches at 7 bases. Germline loops: CDR1 SGHNT, CDR2 YYREEE (reference sequence). V gave up 4 bases and J gave up 4 bases; unmatched junction bases: 7. The CDR3 is 14 residues long. CDR3 sequence reads: CASSGRHRGETQYF. Written as DNA, the CDR3 is TGTGCCAGCAGCGGAAGGCACAGGGGAGAGACCCAGTACTTC.

The chain is built from TRBV9 and TRBJ2-1; 7 bases agree with TRBD2. The V and J ends lost 1 base and 6 bases, in that order; junction bases with no gene match: 10. The germline V gene encodes CDR1 SGDLS and CDR2 YYNGEE. The CDR3 is 16 residues long. CDR3 residues: CASSVREGIIRNEQFF. CDR3 bases: TGTGCCAGCAGCGTAAGGGAGGGTATTATTCGCAATGAGCAGTTCTTC.

The chain employs TRBV25-1 and TRBJ2-7, with D tentatively TRBD1 or TRBD2 (6 bases each). Germline V gene sequence: CDR1 MGHDK, CDR2 SYGVNS. V was cut by 2 bases and J by 8 bases, with 22 bases left in between. The length of the CDR3 is 16 residues. The CDR3 DNA is TGTGCCAGCAGTGAACGAGGGAATGAATTGGGGGGCAAGCAGTACTTC. Translation gives CASSERGNELGGKQYF.

In regard to this clone: The sample contains more than one DNA sequence encoding this CDR3. The chain is built from TRBV18 and TRBJ2-1, with a tentative D call TRBD2 (6 bases). Trimming took 3 bases from V and 0 from J, leaving 9 bases between them. CDR3 length: 15 residues. Looked up from germline, CDR1 is KGHSH and CDR2 is LQKENI. CDR3 sequence reads: CASSPSGSSYNEQFF. In DNA form, the CDR3 reads TGTGCCAGCTCACCTAGCGGAAGCTCCTACAATGAGCAGTTCTTC. Full variable domain (outside the CDR3, taken from reference TRBV18 and TRBJ2-1): NAGVMQNPRHLVRRRGQEARLRCSPMKGHSHVYWYRQLPEEGLKFMVYLQKENIIDESGMPKERFSAEFPKEGPSILRIQQVVRGDSAAYFCASSPSGSSYNEQFFGPGTRLTVL.

With regard to this clone: Other DNA sequences of this sample code for an identical CDR3. The chain employs TRBV11-1 and TRBJ2-6, with D unclear. Germline V lookup: CDR1 SGHAT, CDR2 FQDESV (reference sequence). The CDR3 has 15 amino acids. V dropped 1 base and J dropped 1 base, with 5 bases sitting between them. CDR3: CASSLGTSGANVLTF. CDR3 DNA: TGTGCCAGCAGCTTAGGGACGTCTGGGGCCAACGTCCTGACTTTC.

This chain links TRBV7-8 with TRBJ1-5, with D hard to call. V was trimmed by 2 bases and J by 4 bases, leaving 18 bases between them. Germline lookup yields CDR1 SGHVS and CDR2 FQNEAQ. The CDR3 spans 17 residues. The CDR3: CASSLSGGVSLNQPQHF. CDR3 DNA sequence: TGTGCCAGCAGCTTATCGGGTGGGGTTTCGTTGAATCAGCCCCAGCATTTT.